These 8 T cell receptor beta chains originate from one sample sequenced in a study of blood T cells in healthy people across ages. Sample-barcoded 5' priming and a J-beta primer mix drove a second PCR of roughly 7 to 11 cycles. TCRdb itself ran the 5' RACE reads through MiXCR, one entry per CDR3 protein. The sample contains roughly 800,000 distinct CDR3 sequences, 55% to 75% of which appear only once. Sequencing input: blood. These TCRs come from a young man in good health.

The chain combines TRBV6-2 or TRBV6-3 with TRBJ2-3; D possibly corresponds to TRBD2 (5 bases). Germline V gives CDR1 MNHEY, CDR2 SVGEGT. The length of the CDR3 is 16 residues. The V end was cut by 6 bases, the J end by 2 bases, with 18 bases between. This chain's CDR3 is CASRNLAGGLTDTQYF. The CDR3, as DNA: TGTGCCAGCAGGAACTTGGCGGGCGGACTCACAGATACGCAGTATTTT.

The chain carries TRBV30 and TRBJ2-3; D call uncertain. The V gene lost 3 bases and the J gene lost 2 bases, with 6 bases spanning the gap. The CDR3 has 12 residues. Germline CDR1 GTSNPN, CDR2 SVGIG (reference sequence). This CDR3 is CAWRRVTDTQYF. The CDR3 DNA reads TGTGCCTGGAGAAGAGTCACAGATACGCAGTATTTT.

This chain joins TRBV29-1 and TRBJ2-5; no clear D gene. CDR1 and CDR2 from the germline V gene are SQVTM and ANQGSEA. V lost 5 bases to trimming and J lost 1 base, with 8 bases between them. The length of the CDR3 is 12 residues. CDR3 loop: CSVITSQETQYF. The CDR3 region has the DNA TGCAGCGTTATTACATCCCAAGAGACCCAGTACTTC.

This rearrangement joins TRBV5-6 to TRBJ2-5; D remains ambiguous. The CDR3 extends over 13 amino acids. V was cut by 0 bases and J by 5 bases, with 8 bases left in between. In germline, CDR1 is SGHDT, CDR2 YYEEEE. The CDR3 sequence: CASSLDTRETQYF. As DNA, the CDR3 is TGTGCCAGCAGCTTGGACACGCGGGAGACCCAGTACTTC.

J is TRBJ2-1 and V is TRBV13; the match to TRBD2 covers 8 bases. CDR1 and CDR2 (germline): PRHDT, FYEKMQ (reference sequence). The CDR3 extends over 13 amino acids. V shed 1 base, J shed 15 bases, and the junction held 8 bases outside the gene matches. The CDR3 bases are TGTGCCAGCAGCTTAGACGGGGGGGCCGGGCCGTTCTTC. Translated, it gives CASSLDGGAGPFF. Combining the CDR3 with reference TRBV13 and TRBJ2-1 gives the whole variable domain AAGVIQSPRHLIKEKRETATLKCYPIPRHDTVYWYQQGPGQDPQFLISFYEKMQSDKGSIPDRFSAQQFSDYHSELNMSSLELGDSALYFCASSLDGGAGPFFGPGTRLTVL.

DNA of the CDR3: TGCGCCAGCAGCCAAGATCTCAACGTACTAGCGGGAAACCGAGAGACCCAGTACTTC. It specifies CASSQDLNVLAGNRETQYF. V is TRBV4-3 and J is TRBJ2-5; TRBD2 matches at 10 bases. This CDR3 contains 19 residues. Germline CDR1 reads LGHNA; CDR2 reads YSLEER. Trimming removed 0 bases from V and 4 bases from J; junction bases left unmatched: 14.

The genes are TRBV7-9 and TRBJ1-1; possible D gene TRBD1, 5 bases. The germline gives CDR1 SEHNR, CDR2 FQNEAQ (reference sequence). The CDR3 length is 14 residues. Trimming left V 5 bases short and J 8 bases short, with 18 bases between. CDR3 region: CASSTPLGGREAFF. The CDR3 DNA reads TGTGCCAGCAGCACCCCGTTGGGGGGTCGGGAAGCTTTCTTT. The entire variable domain, with the rest obtained from reference TRBV7-9 and TRBJ1-1, is as follows: DTGVSQNPRHKITKRGQNVTFRCDPISEHNRLYWYRQTLGQGPEFLTYFQNEAQLEKSRLLSDRFSAERPKGSFSTLEIQRTEQGDSAMYLCASSTPLGGREAFFGQGTRLTVV.

This chain joins TRBV28 and TRBJ2-1; maybe TRBD1 (5 bases). The CDR3 has 15 amino acids. V gave up 3 bases and J gave up 8 bases, with 17 bases separating them. CDR1 and CDR2 (germline): MDHEN, SYDVKM. DNA of the CDR3: TGTGCCAGCAGTTTGGCGACGAACAGGTTACATGAGCAGTTCTTC. Its protein is CASSLATNRLHEQFF.